The entry below describes one TCR beta chain. The antigen it recognizes is unknown. Base qualities are missing; no much larger clone stands one base away. The data originate from a study of blood T cells in healthy people across ages (dated by TCRdb to 2013 to 2016). With regard to the full study: In model experiments, roughly one uniquely barcoded TCR beta cDNA molecule per two T cells was captured by template switching. The study measured age-related changes in TCR beta repertoire diversity using deep sequencing normalized with unique cDNA molecular identifiers. Donors were grouped into four age groups: young (average approximately 16 years), middle-aged (roughly 40), aged (about 60) and long-lived (less than 85). Donors of different ages were randomly distributed across sequencing lanes to avoid experimental bias. For two donors (one aged 18 to 29 and one aged 80 or older), the study analyzed two additional independent replicas of 1 million unique cDNA reads from the same blood draw. What the authors observed across the whole study: Estimates of total diversity from one million sequenced T cells were regarded as lower bounds and underestimates. As age increased, observed TCR beta diversity per million T cells dropped in a roughly linear way, and a significant reduction was already evident by age roughly 36. Because profiling used bulk unsorted PBMCs, naive and antigen-experienced compartments could not be compared conclusively. Compared with the aged group, the long-lived group had more naive CD4+ T cells, fewer expanded clones and increased TCR diversity, suggesting age selection. Observed TCR beta diversity correlated strongly with the percentage of naive T cells measured by flow cytometry. The CMV infection status of donors was not known, potentially confounding age-related changes in expanded clonotypes.

Its CDR3 holds 16 amino acids, cysteine through phenylalanine. The only DNA kept is the CDR3, 48 bases in frame from the first base. The 35 to 40 donors, aged about 6 to 100 years, were systemically healthy Caucasian individuals from Russia. Each donor gave roughly 9.5 milliliters of peripheral blood, collected into EDTA-treated Vacutainer tubes. Ficoll-Paque density-gradient centrifugation was used to isolate PBMCs, with at least 7 million per sample. Trizol reagent was used to extract total RNA from the PBMCs, yielding at least 6 micrograms per sample. Naive CD45RAhigh/CD27high T cell percentages were measured by flow cytometry on a PBMC aliquot from every donor. Library preparation employed 5' RACE. This sample was sequenced with an Illumina HiSeq 2500. A second PCR of about 6 to 11 cycles was performed with a sample-barcoded 5' primer and a J-beta primer mix. A unique molecular identifier was introduced onto each TCR beta cDNA molecule by a template-switch 5' adaptor carrying 12 random nucleotides. At least 2.5 million CDR3-containing paired-end reads were obtained from each sample. The Mint cDNA synthesis kit, primed by a TRBC-specific oligonucleotide, was used to synthesize first-strand cDNA from all RNA. Following uracil-DNA glycosylase treatment, a first 18-cycle PCR with universal primers M1SS and BC2_uni_R was performed on all cDNA. The source study handled its data this way. For normalization, 1 million high-quality reads, each with a distinct molecular identifier, were randomly selected from each sample. Reads sharing molecular identifiers were discarded rather than binned into consensus sequences. CDR3 identification, clonotype clustering and error correction used MiTCR with a Q25 quality threshold and the strictest error-elimination algorithm. A nonparametric unseen species model using Euler transformation provided a lower-bound estimate of total TCR beta diversity. The public reads were run again by TCRdb, first through fastp at Q25 and then through MiXCR, and only productive beta chains were kept. Identical CDR3 proteins give one entry, which carries the most common genes and DNA. These V and J calls rely on TCRdb rather than the paper's analysis. In all, the sample holds about 1.4 million distinct CDR3 sequences, and 59% of those were seen once. The ten largest clones represent 6.7% of the sample.

The sequence is built from TRBV12-3 or TRBV12-4 and TRBJ2-5, with TRBD1 identical over 8 junction bases. Judging by the DNA end, TRBJ2-7 fits better; the J call may be wrong. What was sequenced was blood. This receptor was taken from a man in his late teens or twenties in good health. The CDR3 region: CASSPSSGTGNLEQYF. The bases are TGTGCCAGCAGTCCTTCTTCCGGGACAGGAAACCTCGAGCAGTACTTC.